This T cell receptor beta chain was recorded in a study of cytotoxic CD8 clonotypes in ibrutinib-treated CLL. Study background: After a median of approximately 70 months, 14 patients stayed remitted and some twelve progressed; responses had been partial in about 24 and complete in 2. Following treatment for a median around twelve months, range 6 to 36, response samples were then taken.

This CDR3 is built from 18 residues. J lost 0 bases, V lost 4 bases, and 13 bases had no gene match. From germline, CDR1 is MGHDK and CDR2 SYGVNS. Study results and limitations: Clonality was higher at baseline than in age-matched healthy donors and tracked circulating CD8+ T-cell counts.

Clones were read by immunoSEQ multiplex PCR, and TCRdb kept only the in-frame ones, dropping some. In the table there are about 310,000 clones, almost 80% of which are singletons. Comments on this clone: The antigen is unknown.

The chain links TRBV25-1 to TRBJ1-2, with TRBD1 identical over 8 bases. The TCR originated in a human donor with chronic lymphocytic leukemia. This specimen was PBMCs, taken before ibrutinib treatment. CDR3 nucleotides: TGTGCCAGCAGTGGAAGCCCAGGGACAGGCGAGGCTAACTATGGCTACACCTTC. The encoded protein is CASSGSPGTGEANYGYTF.